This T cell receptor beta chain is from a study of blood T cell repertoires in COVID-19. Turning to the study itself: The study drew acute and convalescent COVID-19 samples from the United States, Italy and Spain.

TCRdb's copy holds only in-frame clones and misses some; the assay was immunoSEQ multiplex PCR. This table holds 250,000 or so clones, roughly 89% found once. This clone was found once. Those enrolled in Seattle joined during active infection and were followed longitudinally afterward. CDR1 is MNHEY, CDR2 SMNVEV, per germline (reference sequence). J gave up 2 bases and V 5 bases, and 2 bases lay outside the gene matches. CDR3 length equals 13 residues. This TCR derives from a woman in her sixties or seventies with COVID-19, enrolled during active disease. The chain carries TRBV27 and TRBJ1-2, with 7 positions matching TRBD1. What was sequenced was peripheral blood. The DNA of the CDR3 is TGTGCCAGCAGTGTACAGGGGAACTATGGCTACACCTTC. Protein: CASSVQGNYGYTF.